Listed below are T cell receptor beta chains from one sample, sequenced in a study of blood T cell repertoires in COVID-19. Using immunoSEQ multiplex PCR, the repertoire was profiled, and TCRdb retains in-frame clones only, with some absent. There are approximately 280,000 clones in the sample; roughly 80% occur only once, and approximately 5% lies in the top ten. The sequenced sample was PBMCs or T cells enriched from blood (not recorded which). These receptor sequences come from a man aged 35 to 55 who had been exposed to COVID-19. Both conserved end residues are part of each CDR3. The D gene is left open where the match is weak. Size is omitted from some rows. Given values are once, few, many or a class for expanded clones.

size,D,J,V,CDR3,DNA
-,-,TRBJ2-1,TRBV11-3,CASSFPTKRGYRNNEQFF,TGTGCCAGCAGCTTCCCCACGAAAAGGGGCTACCGCAACAATGAGCAGTTCTTC
-,-,TRBJ1-1,TRBV30,CAWNVGDLNTEAFF,TGTGCCTGGAATGTAGGGGACTTGAACACTGAAGCTTTCTTT
once,-,TRBJ2-3,TRBV27,CASSPPPELVGSAKLFTDTQYF,TGTGCCAGCAGTCCACCTCCTGAATTAGTGGGCTCGGCTAAGCTCTTCACAGATACGCAGTATTTT
-,TRBD1,TRBJ1-6,TRBV6-4,CASSADRAPRNVLHF,TGTGCCAGCAGCGCGGACAGGGCCCCACGAAATGTCCTCCACTTT
-,TRBD1,TRBJ2-5,TRBV18,CASSLGTGGGQETQYF,TGTGCCAGCTCACTCGGGACAGGGGGTGGCCAAGAGACCCAGTACTTC
-,TRBD1,TRBJ2-3,TRBV5-8,CASSTGTDPGADTQYF,TGTGCCAGCAGCACCGGGACAGACCCCGGGGCAGATACGCAGTATTTT
-,-,TRBJ2-7,TRBV11-3,CASSIGIAAKEQYF,TGTGCCAGCAGCATTGGTATAGCGGCAAAAGAGCAGTACTTC
-,-,TRBJ2-7,TRBV12-2,CASRLGTAGYEQYF,TGTGCAAGTCGCTTAGGGACAGCTGGTTACGAGCAGTACTTC
-,-,TRBJ2-1,TRBV5-1,CASSLARWEAGAEQFF,TGCGCCAGCAGCTTGGCTAGGTGGGAGGCTGGCGCTGAGCAGTTCTTC
-,-,TRBJ2-7,TRBV7-2,CASSYSSGQYF,TGTGCCAGCAGCTACAGCTCAGGGCAGTACTTC
-,TRBD1,TRBJ1-1,TRBV3-1/TRBV3-2,CASSPRTGNTEAFF,TGTGCCAGCAGCCCCAGGACAGGGAACACTGAAGCTTTCTTT
-,-,TRBJ1-1,TRBV30,CAWKLDTAEAFF,TGTGCCTGGAAACTCGACACCGCTGAAGCTTTCTTT
-,TRBD1,TRBJ2-6,TRBV6-6,CASSRKPGQGARSSGANVLTF,TGTGCCAGCAGCCGTAAACCGGGACAGGGGGCTAGAAGCTCTGGGGCCAACGTCCTGACTTTC
few,TRBD1,TRBJ2-7,TRBV7-8,CASSIGTGHEQYF,TGTGCCAGCAGCATCGGGACAGGACACGAGCAGTACTTC
once,TRBD2,TRBJ2-3,TRBV3-1/TRBV3-2,CASSTVAGATDTQYF,TGTGCCAGCAGCACCGTAGCGGGAGCCACAGATACGCAGTATTTT
-,-,TRBJ2-3,TRBV11-2,CASSLDLSGADTQYF,TGTGCCAGCAGCCTAGACCTGAGCGGAGCAGATACGCAGTATTTT
-,TRBD1,TRBJ2-7,TRBV19,CASSRTGSNEQYF,TGTGCCAGTTCCCGGACAGGGTCAAACGAGCAGTACTTC
-,-,TRBJ2-3,TRBV14,CASSQFGQGSTDTQYF,TGTGCCAGCAGCCAATTTGGGCAGGGCAGTACAGATACGCAGTATTTT
-,-,TRBJ1-1,TRBV27,CASSHILEVRGNTEAFF,TGTGCCAGCAGTCATATCCTCGAAGTAAGGGGGAACACTGAAGCTTTCTTT
-,TRBD1,TRBJ2-2,TRBV7-8,CASSLAQGATRELFF,TGTGCCAGCAGCTTAGCCCAGGGGGCGACCCGGGAGCTGTTTTTT
once,TRBD2,TRBJ2-7,TRBV20-1,CSGTAGDKQYF,TGCAGTGGAACCGCGGGAGATAAGCAGTACTTC
-,TRBD1,TRBJ2-7,TRBV10-3,CAIRAGTGTYEQYF,TGTGCCATCAGGGCCGGGACAGGGACCTACGAGCAGTACTTC
-,TRBD2,TRBJ2-6,TRBV27,CASSFGGSSGANVLTF,TGTGCCAGCAGTTTTGGCGGGAGCTCTGGGGCCAACGTCCTGACTTTC
-,-,TRBJ1-1,TRBV5-1,CASRPVSGTEAFF,TGCGCCAGCAGGCCCGTCTCCGGGACAGAAGCTTTCTTT